Listed here are 16 T cell receptor beta chains from one sample, sequenced in a study of blood T cell repertoires in COVID-19. Sequencing was performed with immunoSEQ multiplex PCR; in TCRdb, only in-frame clones are kept and a portion is missing. The sample has about 240,000 clones, about 90% seen once; the top ten hold around 7.2%. Sequencing was done on a sample of peripheral blood. The source of these receptors is a man aged 55-75 years who had recovered from COVID-19.

The CDR3, as DNA: TGTGCCAGCAGTGCATCGACAGGCGGAGTCCATGAGCAGTTCTTC. Its protein is CASSASTGGVHEQFF. The V and J genes are TRBV27 and TRBJ2-1; maybe TRBD1 (6 bases). Germline assignment: CDR1 MNHEY and CDR2 SMNVEV (reference sequence). V was pared by 5 bases and J by 8 bases, with 19 bases between. The CDR3 is 15 residues long.

The chain is built from TRBV5-1 and TRBJ2-6; D uncertain. V lost 0 bases, J lost 7 bases, and 11 bases lay in between. The CDR3 is 15 residues long. Looked up from germline, CDR1 is SGHRS and CDR2 is YFSETQ. DNA of the CDR3: TGCGCCAGCAGCTTGGCTGGGCCGCGTGCCAACGTCCTGACTTTC. The encoded protein is CASSLAGPRANVLTF.

J is TRBJ2-5 and V is TRBV11-2; TRBD2 aligns across 9 bases. The germline gives CDR1 SGHAT, CDR2 FQNNGV. V trimming: 3 bases; J trimming: 2 bases; junction bases outside the gene matches: 7. This CDR3 is 16 amino acids long. CDR3 residues: CASSLSQAGGQETQYF. For the CDR3, the DNA is TGTGCCAGCAGCTTGTCTCAAGCGGGGGGACAAGAGACCCAGTACTTC.

Here the CDR3 DNA reads TGTGCCAGCAGTTTCGGCGGGGGGCATAGCTATGGCTACACCTTC. It translates to CASSFGGGHSYGYTF. The rearrangement joins TRBV27 to TRBJ1-2, with D perhaps TRBD1 (6 bases). Germline CDR1 reads MNHEY; CDR2 reads SMNVEV (reference sequence). The ends were cut back, 3 bases at V and 4 bases at J, with 15 bases in the middle. This CDR3 spans 15 amino acids.

The J gene is TRBJ2-5, the V gene TRBV10-1, with TRBD1 identical over 7 bases. V was clipped by 5 bases and J by 5 bases; unmatched bases: 8. Germline CDR1 is WNHNN and CDR2 is SYGVQD (reference sequence). CDR3 length equals 14 residues. This CDR3 reads CASSSNRGGETQYF. The CDR3, as DNA: TGCGCCAGCAGTTCTAACAGGGGTGGGGAGACCCAGTACTTC.

J is TRBJ1-2 and V is TRBV4-1, with 7 bases lining up with TRBD1. The germline CDR1 and CDR2 sequences are MGHRA and YSYEKL. The CDR3 consists of 14 residues. Trimming cost V 2 bases and J 8 bases; bases outside gene matches: 8. The CDR3 nucleotides are TGCGCCAGCAGCCAACCAAGACAGGGAGGCGGCTACACCTTC. Encoded protein: CASSQPRQGGGYTF.

The chain combines TRBV5-1 with TRBJ1-3; no reliable D call. V was cut by 0 bases and J by 4 bases, with 14 bases left in between. The CDR3 has 16 amino acids. The germline gives CDR1 SGHRS, CDR2 YFSETQ. The CDR3 bases are TGCGCCAGCAGCTTGGATTCGTGGGCAGGAGGAAACACCATATATTTT. Its translation: CASSLDSWAGGNTIYF.

J is TRBJ1-1 and V is TRBV19; D unresolved. There are 11 residues in the CDR3. Looked up from germline, CDR1 is LNHDA and CDR2 is SQIVND (reference sequence). Trimming cost V 1 base and J 7 bases, with 4 bases left between them. The CDR3 bases are TGTGCCAGTAGTATAGGCGGTGAAGCTTTCTTT. It codes for CASSIGGEAFF.

The rearrangement links TRBV6-5 to TRBJ1-5; D ambiguous. Germline CDR1 MNHEY, CDR2 SVGAGI. The germline V and J ends were trimmed by 5 bases and 0 bases, with 8 bases remaining between them. The CDR3 runs to 14 residues. This CDR3 reads CASSPKHSNQPQHF. In DNA, the CDR3 is TGTGCCAGCAGTCCCAAGCATAGCAATCAGCCCCAGCATTTT.

V and J are TRBV24-1 and TRBJ2-3; TRBD1 might be the D (6 bases). CDR3 length: 17 amino acids. Germline CDR1 and CDR2: KGHDR and SFDVKD. V shed 5 bases and J shed 8 bases, with 25 bases lying between them. CDR3 amino acids: CATSGPLRDIVGATQYF. CDR3 coding DNA: TGTGCCACCAGTGGACCTCTCCGGGACATAGTGGGCGCTACGCAGTATTTT.

The V call is TRBV2, the J call TRBJ2-7, with D perhaps TRBD1 (5 bases). The CDR3 extends over 13 amino acids. The germline gives CDR1 SNHLY, CDR2 FYNNEI. Trimming stripped 2 bases from V and 2 bases from J, with 7 bases between. CDR3 amino acids: CASSEQGTYEQYV. The CDR3 region has the DNA TGTGCCAGCAGTGAACAGGGCACCTACGAGCAGTACGTC.

This clone was seen just once. This chain uses TRBV7-8 with TRBJ2-7, with D possibly being TRBD1 (5 bases). Trimming stripped 1 base from V and 1 base from J, with 11 bases between. This CDR3 has 15 residues. The germline gives CDR1 SGHVS, CDR2 FQNEAQ. DNA of the CDR3: TGTGCCAGCAGCTTAGATGGGGCAGCTTCCTACGAGCAGTACGTC. Its translation: CASSLDGAASYEQYV.

The CDR3 here is CASSLSGTGSYEQYF. CDR3 DNA: TGTGCCAGCAGCTTATCCGGGACAGGGTCCTACGAGCAGTACTTC. This chain joins TRBV13 and TRBJ2-7; 9 positions agree with TRBD1. Trimming took 2 bases from V and 1 from J; bases not matched to a gene: 3. The CDR3 covers 15 residues. Germline V CDR1 and CDR2: PRHDT, FYEKMQ (reference sequence).

The genes are TRBV6-1 and TRBJ1-5; no reliable D call. The CDR3 covers 18 residues. The V end lost 4 bases, the J end lost 1 base, and 20 bases lay between the germline ends. The germline CDR1 and CDR2 sequences are MNHNS and SASEGT. The CDR3 loop reads CASSGGSYTLGSNQPQHF. As DNA, the CDR3 is TGTGCCAGCAGTGGCGGGTCCTATACCCTGGGGAGCAATCAGCCCCAGCATTTT.

The chain recombines TRBV30 with TRBJ1-3; 7 nucleotides match TRBD1. With V trimmed by 1 base and J by 0 bases, 6 bases remained unmatched. The germline CDR1 and CDR2 sequences are GTSNPN and SVGIG (reference sequence). The CDR3 covers 16 residues. The CDR3 loop reads CAWSGRNRGSGNTIYF. As DNA, the CDR3 is TGTGCCTGGAGTGGCAGAAACAGGGGCTCTGGAAACACCATATATTTT.

The chain links TRBV9 to TRBJ1-1; TRBD1 might be the D (6 bases). Germline CDR1 and CDR2: SGDLS and YYNGEE. Trimming shortened V by 0 bases and J by 1 base, and 16 bases separated the two germline ends. The CDR3 spans 17 residues. CDR3 sequence (DNA): TGTGCCAGCAGCGTAGCGGGTTGGTGGGACACGAACACTGAAGCTTTCTTT. The encoded protein is CASSVAGWWDTNTEAFF.